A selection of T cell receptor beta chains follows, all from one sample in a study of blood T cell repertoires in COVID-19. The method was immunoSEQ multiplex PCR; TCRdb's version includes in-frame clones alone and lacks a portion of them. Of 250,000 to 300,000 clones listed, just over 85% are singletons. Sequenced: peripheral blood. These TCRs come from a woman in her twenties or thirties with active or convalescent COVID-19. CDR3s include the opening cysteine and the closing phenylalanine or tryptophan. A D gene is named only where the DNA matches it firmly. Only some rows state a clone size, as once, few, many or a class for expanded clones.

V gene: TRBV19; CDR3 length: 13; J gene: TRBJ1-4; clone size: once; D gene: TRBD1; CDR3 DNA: TGTGCCAGTAGTATAACAGGGGATGAAAAACTGTTTTTT; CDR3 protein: CASSITGDEKLFF
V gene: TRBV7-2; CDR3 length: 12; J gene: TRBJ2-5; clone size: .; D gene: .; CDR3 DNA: TGTGCCAGCAGCCCTCCCTCGGAGACCCAGTACTTC; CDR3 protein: CASSPPSETQYF
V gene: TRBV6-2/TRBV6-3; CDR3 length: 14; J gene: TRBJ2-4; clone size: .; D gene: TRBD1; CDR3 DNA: TGTGCCAGCAGTTACTACGGACAGGGGAGCATTCAGTACTTC; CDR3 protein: CASSYYGQGSIQYF
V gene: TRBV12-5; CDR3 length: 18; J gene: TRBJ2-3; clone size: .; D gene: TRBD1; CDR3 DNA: TGTGCTAGTGGTTTGAGTCGGTCTGCAATGGGACAGCGGCATACGCAGTATTTT; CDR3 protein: CASGLSRSAMGQRHTQYF
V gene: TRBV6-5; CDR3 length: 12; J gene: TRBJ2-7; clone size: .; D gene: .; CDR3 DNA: TGTGCCAGCAAAGGGGGTCGCTACGAGCAGTACTTC; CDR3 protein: CASKGGRYEQYF
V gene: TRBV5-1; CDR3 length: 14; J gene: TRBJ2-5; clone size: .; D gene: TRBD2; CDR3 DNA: TGCGCCAGCAGCTCGACTAGCGGGGAAGAGACCCAGTACTTC; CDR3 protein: CASSSTSGEETQYF
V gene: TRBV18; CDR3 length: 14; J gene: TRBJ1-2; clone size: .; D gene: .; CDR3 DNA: TGTGCCAGCTCAATAGACAGCCAGTTGTATGGCTACACCTTC; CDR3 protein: CASSIDSQLYGYTF
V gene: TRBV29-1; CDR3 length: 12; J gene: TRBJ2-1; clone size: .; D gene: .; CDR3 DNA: TGCAGCGGCAGGGCTTCCTACAATGAGCAGTTCTTC; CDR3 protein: CSGRASYNEQFF
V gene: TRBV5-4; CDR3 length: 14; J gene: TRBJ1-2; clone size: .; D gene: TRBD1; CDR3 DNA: TGTGCCAGCAGCTCACCGGGACAGGGCTATGGCTACACCTTC; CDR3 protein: CASSSPGQGYGYTF
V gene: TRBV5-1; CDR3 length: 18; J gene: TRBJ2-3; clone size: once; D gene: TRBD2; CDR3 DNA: TGCGCCAGCAGCTCAGGAGGTCTAGCGGGGGGCTCGATAGATACGCAGTATTTT; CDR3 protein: CASSSGGLAGGSIDTQYF
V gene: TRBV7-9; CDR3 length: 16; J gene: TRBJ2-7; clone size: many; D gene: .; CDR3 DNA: TGTGCCAGCAGCTTAGGAATCGGGGAGCGAGGACGCGAGCAGTACTTC; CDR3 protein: CASSLGIGERGREQYF
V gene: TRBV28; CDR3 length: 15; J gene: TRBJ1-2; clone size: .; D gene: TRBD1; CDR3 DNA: TGTGCCAGCAGTTCCCTACAGGGGCCCAGAGGTGGCTACACCTTC; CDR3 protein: CASSSLQGPRGGYTF
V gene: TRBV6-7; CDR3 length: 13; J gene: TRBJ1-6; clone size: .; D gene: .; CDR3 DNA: TGTGCCAGCAGGTGGGCAGGTCAATCACCCCTCCACTTT; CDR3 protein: CASRWAGQSPLHF
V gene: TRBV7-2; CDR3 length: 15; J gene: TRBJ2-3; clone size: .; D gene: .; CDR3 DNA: TGTGCCAGCAGCTTAGAAGGTAGCTCCCCAGATACGCAGTATTTT; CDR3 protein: CASSLEGSSPDTQYF
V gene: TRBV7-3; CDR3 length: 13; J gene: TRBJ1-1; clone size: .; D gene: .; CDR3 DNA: TGTGCCAGCAGCTTAAAAAGGGGAGGGCCGGCTTTCTTT; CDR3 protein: CASSLKRGGPAFF
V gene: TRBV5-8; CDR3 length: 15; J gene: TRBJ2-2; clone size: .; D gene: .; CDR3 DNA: TGTGCCAGCAGCTTGGGTATAGCGAACACCGGGGAGCTGTTTTTT; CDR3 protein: CASSLGIANTGELFF
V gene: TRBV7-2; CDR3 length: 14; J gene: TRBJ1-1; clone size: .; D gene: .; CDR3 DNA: TGTGCCAGCACCATTAGCCGGGGGGCCACTGAAGCTTTCTTT; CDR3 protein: CASTISRGATEAFF
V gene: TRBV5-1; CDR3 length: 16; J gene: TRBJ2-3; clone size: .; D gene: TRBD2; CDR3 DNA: TGCGCCAGCAGCCCAGGGACTAGCGGGGGTCCAGATACGCAGTATTTT; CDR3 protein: CASSPGTSGGPDTQYF
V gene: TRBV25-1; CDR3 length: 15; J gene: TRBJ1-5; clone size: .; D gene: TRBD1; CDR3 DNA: TGTGCCAGCAGTGGGACAGGGAGCTTAAATCAGCCCCAGCATTTT; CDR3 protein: CASSGTGSLNQPQHF
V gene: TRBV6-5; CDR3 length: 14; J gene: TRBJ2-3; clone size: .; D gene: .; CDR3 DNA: TGTGCCCTCTGGGTACGGGGTGAGACAGATACGCAGTATTTT; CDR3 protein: CALWVRGETDTQYF
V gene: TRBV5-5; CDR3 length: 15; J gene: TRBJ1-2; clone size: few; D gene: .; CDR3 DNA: TGTGCCAGCAGCTCACGACAGGCCAGCAACTATGGCTACACCTTC; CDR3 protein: CASSSRQASNYGYTF
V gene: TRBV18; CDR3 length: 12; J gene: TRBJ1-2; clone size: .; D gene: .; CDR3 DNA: TGTGCCAGCTCACCAAACCAACAGGGCTACACCTTC; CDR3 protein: CASSPNQQGYTF
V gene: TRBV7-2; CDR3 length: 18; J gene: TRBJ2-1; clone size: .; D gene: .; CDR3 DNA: TGTGCCAGCAGCTTAGGTTTGTTGGGGGCCTTGCGTTACAATGAGCAGTTCTTC; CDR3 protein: CASSLGLLGALRYNEQFF
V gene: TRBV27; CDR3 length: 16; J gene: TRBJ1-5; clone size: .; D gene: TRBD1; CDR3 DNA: TGTGCCACACAAGGGACAGTCTACCATAGCAATCAGCCCCAGCATTTT; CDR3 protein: CATQGTVYHSNQPQHF
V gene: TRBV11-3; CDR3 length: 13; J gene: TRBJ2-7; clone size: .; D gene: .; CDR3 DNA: TGTGCCAGCAGCTTAGAGGTTGACAACGAGCAGTACTTC; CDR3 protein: CASSLEVDNEQYF
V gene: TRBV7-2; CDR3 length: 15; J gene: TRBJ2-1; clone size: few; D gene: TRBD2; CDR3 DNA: TGTGCCAGCAGCCCTCTAGCGGGACCGTACAATGAGCAGTTCTTC; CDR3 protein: CASSPLAGPYNEQFF
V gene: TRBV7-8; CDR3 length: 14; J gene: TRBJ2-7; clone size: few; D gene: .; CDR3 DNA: TGTGCCAGCAGCTCGTCGGGACAGGCGGGAGTCCAGTACTTC; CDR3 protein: CASSSSGQAGVQYF
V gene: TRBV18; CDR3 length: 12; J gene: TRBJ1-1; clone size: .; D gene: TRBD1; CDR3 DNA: TGTGCCAGCTCAAGACAGGGGGCTGAAGCTTTCTTT; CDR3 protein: CASSRQGAEAFF
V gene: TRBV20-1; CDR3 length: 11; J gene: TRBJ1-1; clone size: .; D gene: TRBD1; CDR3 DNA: TGCAGTGCGACGACAGGGCCTGAAGCTTTCTTT; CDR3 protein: CSATTGPEAFF
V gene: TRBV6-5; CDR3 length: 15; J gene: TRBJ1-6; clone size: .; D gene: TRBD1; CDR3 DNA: TGTGCCAGCAGTTACTACCGACAGGGTAATTCACCCCTCCACTTT; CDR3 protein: CASSYYRQGNSPLHF
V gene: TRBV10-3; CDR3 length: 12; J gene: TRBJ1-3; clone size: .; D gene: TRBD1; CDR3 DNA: TGTGCCATCAATGAGGGGACAGACAACATATATTTT; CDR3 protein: CAINEGTDNIYF
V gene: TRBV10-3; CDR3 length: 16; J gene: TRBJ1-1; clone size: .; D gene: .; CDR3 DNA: TGTGCCATCAGTGAGTCGGATGCGTGGGCGAACACTGAAGCTTTCTTT; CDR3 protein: CAISESDAWANTEAFF
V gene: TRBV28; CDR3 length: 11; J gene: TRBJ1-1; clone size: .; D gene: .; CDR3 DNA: TGTGCCAGCCGCGTGGACACTGAAGCTTTCTTT; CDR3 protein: CASRVDTEAFF
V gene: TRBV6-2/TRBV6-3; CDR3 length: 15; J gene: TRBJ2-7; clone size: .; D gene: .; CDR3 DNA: TGTGCCAGCAGTTATCGGGGGGCTGGTATACACGAGCAGTACTTC; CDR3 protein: CASSYRGAGIHEQYF
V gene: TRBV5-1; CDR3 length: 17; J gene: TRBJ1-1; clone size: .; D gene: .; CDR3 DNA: TGCGCCAGCAGCTTGAGTGTGGGGGCGAACGCGAACACTGAAGCTTTCTTT; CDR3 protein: CASSLSVGANANTEAFF
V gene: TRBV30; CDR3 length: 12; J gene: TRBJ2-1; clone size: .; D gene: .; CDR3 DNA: TGTGCCTGGAGTCGACTGATCAATGAGCAGTTCTTC; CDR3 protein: CAWSRLINEQFF
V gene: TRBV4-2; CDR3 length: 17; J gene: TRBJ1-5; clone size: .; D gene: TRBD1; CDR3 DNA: TGTGCCAGCAGCCAAGATCAAGGGGGACAGGGCAATCAGCCCCAGCATTTT; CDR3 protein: CASSQDQGGQGNQPQHF
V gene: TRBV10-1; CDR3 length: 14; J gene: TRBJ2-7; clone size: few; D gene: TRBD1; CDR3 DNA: TGCGCCAGCAGTGAGCCGGACAGGGCCTACGAGCAGTACTTC; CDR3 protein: CASSEPDRAYEQYF
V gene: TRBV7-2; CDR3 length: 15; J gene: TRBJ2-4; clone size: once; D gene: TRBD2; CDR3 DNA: TGTGCCAGCAGCTTAGATCAGAACCCGGGGGGCATTCAGTACTTC; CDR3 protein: CASSLDQNPGGIQYF
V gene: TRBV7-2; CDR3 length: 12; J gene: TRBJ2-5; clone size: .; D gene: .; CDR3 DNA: TGTGCCAGCAGCTTAGATGGCCTCACCCAGTACTTC; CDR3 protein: CASSLDGLTQYF
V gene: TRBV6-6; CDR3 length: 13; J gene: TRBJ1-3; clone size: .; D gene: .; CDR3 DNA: TGTGCCTCTGGGGCAAGCTCTGGAAACACCATATATTTT; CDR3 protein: CASGASSGNTIYF
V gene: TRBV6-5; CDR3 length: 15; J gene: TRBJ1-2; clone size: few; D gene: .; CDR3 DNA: TGTGCCAGCAGTTACTCGGTGGGGGGTAACTATGGCTACACCTTC; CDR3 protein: CASSYSVGGNYGYTF
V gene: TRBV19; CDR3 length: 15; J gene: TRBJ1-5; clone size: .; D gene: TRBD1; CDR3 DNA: TGTGCCAGTAGTATTTTGACAGGGCCCAATCAGCCCCAGCATTTT; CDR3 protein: CASSILTGPNQPQHF
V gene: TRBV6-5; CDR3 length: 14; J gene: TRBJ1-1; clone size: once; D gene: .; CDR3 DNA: TGTGCCAGCAGTCCACCGCAGCGAGGCGCTGAAGCTTTCTTT; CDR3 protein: CASSPPQRGAEAFF
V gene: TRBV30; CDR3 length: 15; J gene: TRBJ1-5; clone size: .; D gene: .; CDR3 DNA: TGTGCCTGGAACTCGGAAGGGGTTTTCAATCAGCCCCAGCATTTT; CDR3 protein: CAWNSEGVFNQPQHF
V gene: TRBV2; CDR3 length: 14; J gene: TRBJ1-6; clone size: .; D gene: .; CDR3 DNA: TGTGCCAGGGCACGGGGGGAGAATAATTCACCCCTCCACTTT; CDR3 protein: CARARGENNSPLHF
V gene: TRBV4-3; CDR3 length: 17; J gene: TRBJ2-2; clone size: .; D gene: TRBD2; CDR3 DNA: TGCGCCAGCAGGCCAGCTAGCGGGGGAGTAAACACCGGGGAGCTGTTTTTT; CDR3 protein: CASRPASGGVNTGELFF
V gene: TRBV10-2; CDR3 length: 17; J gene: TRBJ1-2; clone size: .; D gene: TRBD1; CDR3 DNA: TGCGCCAGCAGTGAGGAATTGCCGGGACAGGGAAGGTATGGGTACACCTTC; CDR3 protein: CASSEELPGQGRYGYTF
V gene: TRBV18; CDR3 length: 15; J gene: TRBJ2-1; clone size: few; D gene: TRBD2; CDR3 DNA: TGTGCCAGCTCACCGAGCGGGGGGGAGAACAATGAGCAGTTCTTC; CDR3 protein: CASSPSGGENNEQFF
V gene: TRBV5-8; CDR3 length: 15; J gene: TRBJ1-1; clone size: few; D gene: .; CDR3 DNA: TGTGCCAGCAGCATTCGCCGGGGGAAAAACACTGAAGCTTTCTTT; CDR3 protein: CASSIRRGKNTEAFF